This T cell receptor (beta chain) was found in a study of T-cell memory formation after mild COVID-19. About the research overall: The two donors had largely donor-specific TCR clusters. Broader study findings: Researchers could not confirm that second-wave clones peaking on day 37 targeted SARS-CoV-2. Memory cells collected pre-infection included some clones that later responded, suggesting cross-reactive memory joined.

As regards this clonotype: Its antigen is not identified.

This CDR3 comprises 17 residues. Germline V CDR1 and CDR2: MGHRA, YSYEKL. Trimming left V 4 bases short and J 6 bases short, with 23 bases between. Using its own MiXCR run on the 5' RACE reads, TCRdb lists one record per CDR3 protein. The sample carries under 85,000 distinct CDR3 sequences, roughly 13% recorded once. This chain connects TRBV4-1 to TRBJ2-3; TRBD2 is a possible D gene (5 bases). The TCR was taken from an adult woman who had mild COVID-19 (a few samples of this study predate the infection). Cell type and time point are not known. Sequencing was performed on PBMCs or a T cell subset sorted from them (not recorded which). The CDR3 sequence is CASSPTPGSGVSDTQYF. The CDR3 DNA is TGCGCCAGCAGCCCCACCCCGGGGAGTGGGGTGTCCGATACGCAGTATTTT.